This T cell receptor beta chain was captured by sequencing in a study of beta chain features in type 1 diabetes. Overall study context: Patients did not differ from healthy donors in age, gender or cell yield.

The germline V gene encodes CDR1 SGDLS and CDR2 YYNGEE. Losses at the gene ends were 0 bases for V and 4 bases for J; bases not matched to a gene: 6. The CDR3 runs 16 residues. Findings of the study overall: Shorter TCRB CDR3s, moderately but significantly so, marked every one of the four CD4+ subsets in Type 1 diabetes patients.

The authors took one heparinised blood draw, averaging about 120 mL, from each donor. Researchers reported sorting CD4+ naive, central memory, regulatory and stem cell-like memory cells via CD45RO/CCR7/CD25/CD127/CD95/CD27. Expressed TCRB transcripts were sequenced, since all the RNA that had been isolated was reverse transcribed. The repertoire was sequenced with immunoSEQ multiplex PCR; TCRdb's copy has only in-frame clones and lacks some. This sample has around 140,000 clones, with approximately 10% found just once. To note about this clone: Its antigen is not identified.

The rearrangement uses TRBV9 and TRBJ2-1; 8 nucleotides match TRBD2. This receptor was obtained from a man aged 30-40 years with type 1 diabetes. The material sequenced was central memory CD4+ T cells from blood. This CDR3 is CASSVVASGRYNEQFF. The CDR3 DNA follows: TGTGCCAGCAGCGTAGTGGCTAGCGGGCGGTACAATGAGCAGTTCTTC. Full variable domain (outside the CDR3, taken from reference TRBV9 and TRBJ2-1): DSGVTQTPKHLITATGQRVTLRCSPRSGDLSVYWYQQSLDQGLQFLIQYYNGEERAKGNILERFSAQQFPDLHSELNLSSLELGDSALYFCASSVVASGRYNEQFFGPGTRLTVL.